Listed below are T cell receptor beta chains from one sample, sequenced in a study of T cell repertoires in cytomegalovirus infection. These receptors are not linked to any known antigen. TCRdb redid the calling of the reads with MiXCR, one entry per CDR3 protein. Of about 400,000 distinct CDR3 sequences in the sample, roughly 34% were seen once. The sample here was cultured PBMCs, taken from culture after CMV antigen stimulation. These receptors were obtained from a human donor in good health (CMV status not recorded). Some clones in this sample may be carry-over from other donors' samples. Both conserved end residues are part of each CDR3.

>TRBJ1-1|TRBV6-5
CASRGAGGTEAFF
>TRBJ1-1|TRBV12-3/TRBV12-4
CASSPPGHLNTEAFF
>TRBJ1-3|TRBV7-2
CASSEVTGVGNTIYF
>TRBJ1-1|TRBV12-3/TRBV12-4
CASSFGPNTEAFF
>TRBJ2-7|TRBV20-1
CSARDLGRGGEQYF
>TRBJ2-3|TRBV6-1
CASSPRSGGTDTQYF
>TRBJ2-5|TRBV7-2
CASSLEGQTQYF
>TRBJ2-3|TRBV12-3/TRBV12-4
CASSQRYTDTQYF
>TRBJ2-1|TRBV7-6
CASSLRGRETYYNEQFF
>TRBJ2-7|TRBV19
CASSPGTTVYEQYF
>TRBJ2-7|TRBV27
CASSWASGRDEQYF
>TRBJ2-1|TRBV7-2
CASSGMGPKYEQFF
>TRBJ1-6|TRBV7-9
CASSLGGGTSPLHF
>TRBJ1-2|TRBV5-6
CASSYDRGPGYTF
>TRBJ1-1|TRBV5-1
CASSPPTGVDTEAFF
>TRBJ2-7|TRBV2
CASSATSYVSYEQYF
>TRBJ2-1|TRBV12-3/TRBV12-4
CASSLTHYNEQFF
>TRBJ2-7|TRBV6-6
CAVWEARGTYEQYF
>TRBJ2-3|TRBV7-9
CASSRSLAGSNTDTQYF
>TRBJ1-1|TRBV20-1
CSAPPPQGPFMNTEAFF
>TRBJ2-1|TRBV6-4
CASSDSETPLREQFF
>TRBJ1-5|TRBV28
CASSVAQEALGGTQHF
>TRBJ2-1|TRBV4-3
CASSQDMGDTYNEQFF
>TRBJ1-2|TRBV7-2
CASSLGTGMYGYTF
>TRBJ1-1|TRBV3-1
CASSPEQGNTEAFF
>TRBJ2-3|TRBV6-2/TRBV6-3
CASSWGLAGGLLTDTQYF
>TRBJ2-3|TRBV4-1
CASSQDTSTDTQYF
>TRBJ2-1|TRBV30
CAWTNGRGTYNEQFF
>TRBJ1-1|TRBV7-4
CASSLRQGAGNTEAFF
>TRBJ2-1|TRBV12-3/TRBV12-4
CASTYLGYNEQFF
>TRBJ2-5|TRBV7-8
CASSPKAGASETQYF
>TRBJ1-5|TRBV19
CATKPWGENQPQHF
>TRBJ2-7|TRBV20-1
CSASTRDSVSYEQYF
>TRBJ1-2|TRBV28
CASSLLPEDRRNGYTF
>TRBJ2-4|TRBV6-1
CASSDRGRDIQYF
>TRBJ2-1|TRBV7-8
CASSSQRTQPYNEQFF
>TRBJ2-3|TRBV5-6
CASSFGAGRGDTQYF
>TRBJ2-2|TRBV24-1
CATSDLSEGTGTGELFF
>TRBJ2-1|TRBV6-2/TRBV6-3
CASRIPGQRGNEQFF
>TRBJ1-1|TRBV29-1
CSVVVDNTGTEAFF
>TRBJ2-1|TRBV6-2/TRBV6-3
CASSYSMTSGYNEQFF
>TRBJ2-7|TRBV12-3/TRBV12-4
CASRGTSDTYEQYF
>TRBJ1-2|TRBV4-3
CASSPTMDRGTYGYTF
>TRBJ2-1|TRBV27
CASSQGTSGRLNEQFF
>TRBJ2-7|TRBV7-9
CASSPYWGREISEQYF
>TRBJ1-5|TRBV12-3/TRBV12-4
CASSFGVWGSNQPQHF
>TRBJ1-2|TRBV27
CASSLREGQYGYTF
>TRBJ2-3|TRBV11-3
CASGSSDVGTDTQYF
>TRBJ2-3|TRBV5-4
CASSLGRDLSTDTQYF
>TRBJ1-4|TRBV7-2
CASGRDRSNEKLFF
>TRBJ2-7|TRBV20-1
CSARRQASYEQYF
>TRBJ2-3|TRBV6-2/TRBV6-3
CASSYPGTPRTDTQYF
>TRBJ1-3|TRBV11-3
CASGTVRGNTIYF
>TRBJ2-3|TRBV15
CATSRGTVTDTQYF
>TRBJ2-3|TRBV6-2/TRBV6-3
CATSGRPTVGTDTQYF
>TRBJ2-7|TRBV6-6
CASSRGAGKLPSYEQYF
>TRBJ1-4|TRBV12-3/TRBV12-4
CASGNAGAEKLFF